These 10 T cell receptor beta chains share one sample of origin, sequenced in a study of control samples from healthy donors and cancer patients. Only in-frame clones appear in the TCRdb table, and some are missing; sequencing was by immunoSEQ multiplex PCR. In the table there are 75,000 to 90,000 clones, over 65% of which are singletons. The sample consisted of blood. The receptors were sampled from a woman in her forties in good health.

The gene calls are TRBV12-5 and TRBJ2-3, with TRBD2 matching over 7 bases. The length of the CDR3 is 15 residues. V lost 7 bases to trimming and J lost 1 base; unmatched junction nucleotides: 8. Germline loops: CDR1 LGHNT, CDR2 FRNRAP. CDR3 sequence: CASASGTTGTDTQYF. CDR3 coding DNA: TGTGCTAGTGCCAGTGGGACTACGGGCACAGATACGCAGTATTTT. Drawing the rest from reference TRBV12-5 and TRBJ2-3, the complete variable domain is DARVTQTPRHKVTEMGQEVTMRCQPILGHNTVFWYRQTMMQGLELLAYFRNRAPLDDSGMPKDRFSAEMPDATLATLKIQPSEPRDSAVYFCASASGTTGTDTQYFGPGTRLTVL.

The rearrangement uses TRBV6-6 and TRBJ2-1; perhaps TRBD2 as D (5 bases). V lost 6 bases and J 0 bases, leaving 15 bases between the germline ends. The germline V gene has CDR1 MNHNY and CDR2 SVGAGI (reference sequence). This CDR3 comprises 16 residues. CDR3: CASRYNGEFSYNEQFF. The CDR3 DNA reads as TGTGCCAGCAGGTACAACGGGGAATTCTCCTACAATGAGCAGTTCTTC.

The V gene is TRBV18, the J gene TRBJ1-4; tentatively, D is TRBD1 (5 bases). The CDR3 spans 17 residues. Germline values: CDR1 KGHSH, CDR2 LQKENI. V was cut by 0 bases and J by 0 bases, with 11 bases left in between. The CDR3 here is CASSPPRTTATNEKLFF. The CDR3 DNA reads TGTGCCAGCTCACCACCGAGGACAACTGCAACTAATGAAAAACTGTTTTTT.

The V call is TRBV18, the J call TRBJ1-1; no firm D call. Germline lookup yields CDR1 KGHSH and CDR2 LQKENI. The CDR3 length is 15 residues. V lost 2 bases to trimming and J lost 3 bases, with 13 bases between them. CDR3: CASSPDRAGHTEAFF. The CDR3 coding sequence is TGTGCCAGCTCACCAGACCGGGCTGGACACACTGAAGCTTTCTTT.

This clone was counted only a few times. This chain links TRBV4-3 with TRBJ1-2, with 12 positions matching TRBD1. The CDR3 consists of 15 residues. V lost 0 bases to trimming and J lost 8 bases; unmatched junction nucleotides: 4. Per the germline V gene, CDR1 is LGHNA and CDR2 is YSLEER. Here the CDR3 DNA reads TGCGCCAGCAGCCAAGATTTCGGGACAGGGGGCGGCTACACCTTC. Translated, it gives CASSQDFGTGGGYTF.

The J gene is TRBJ2-2, the V gene TRBV6-5; D is possibly TRBD2 (6 bases). Germline V lookup: CDR1 MNHEY, CDR2 SVGAGI. The CDR3 loop spans 13 amino acids. V was trimmed by 9 bases and J by 5 bases, leaving 13 bases between them. The CDR3 protein is CASVSGRTGELFF. DNA of the CDR3: TGTGCCAGTGTCTCTGGGAGGACCGGGGAGCTGTTTTTT.

The chain joins TRBV6-6 to TRBJ2-3; D remains unclear. The germline V gene encodes CDR1 MNHNY and CDR2 SVGAGI (reference sequence). The length of the CDR3 is 15 residues. Trimming pared 3 bases from V and 0 bases from J, leaving 10 bases between. CDR3 DNA sequence: TGTGCCAGCAGTTATTATGGAGCCAGCACAGATACGCAGTATTTT. It translates to CASSYYGASTDTQYF.

This clone was seen a handful of times. The identical CDR3 is also encoded by other nucleotide sequences in the sample. The rearrangement uses TRBV19 and TRBJ1-3; unclear D gene. This CDR3 comprises 14 residues. Germline lookup yields CDR1 LNHDA and CDR2 SQIVND (reference sequence). V was cut by 2 bases and J by 0 bases, with 5 bases left in between. The CDR3 reads CASSISSSGNTIYF. The CDR3 DNA reads TGTGCCAGTAGTATAAGCAGCTCTGGAAACACCATATATTTT.

This chain uses TRBV11-3 with TRBJ2-1, with 11 bases fitting TRBD1. CDR3 size: 15 residues. Germline trimming cut 5 bases from V and 4 bases from J; bases unmatched to any gene: 4. Germline CDR1 reads SGHNT; CDR2 reads YENEEA. The CDR3: CASSLRDRGYNEQFF. Written as DNA, the CDR3 is TGTGCCAGCAGCCTACGGGACAGGGGGTACAATGAGCAGTTCTTC.

The rearrangement joins TRBV6-2 or TRBV6-3 to TRBJ2-3; TRBD2 aligns across 9 bases. V gave up 6 bases and J gave up 5 bases; unmatched junction bases: 6. Germline V gives CDR1 MNHEY, CDR2 SVGEGT. The CDR3 is made up of 14 amino acids. In nucleotides, the CDR3 is TGTGCCAGCAGCTATGGGACTAGCCGAGATACGCAGTATTTT. Amino acids: CASSYGTSRDTQYF.